The present T cell receptor beta chain was sequenced within a study of shared clonotypes between healthy human individuals. Whole-study context: For every donor, three CD4 naive, three CD4 memory, two CD8 naive and one CD8 memory plates were used.

Naive CD8 cells comprised CD45RO-negative, CCR7-positively selected cells, excluding terminally differentiated effector memory CD45RA+ cells. CDR1 is SNHLY and CDR2 is FYNNEI in the germline V gene. CDR3 length: 15 residues. Trimming took 7 bases from V and 4 from J, leaving 17 bases between them. Researchers divided each subset's genomic DNA evenly across several immunoSEQ plates. Using immunoSEQ multiplex PCR, the repertoire was profiled, and TCRdb retains in-frame clones only, with some absent. The table records 600,000 or so clones, around 95% of them present only once. Sequenced input: naive CD8+ T cells sorted from blood. This TCR derives from a woman younger than 45 in good health. The chain carries TRBV2 and TRBJ2-1; D not certain. CDR3 sequence (DNA): TGTGCCAGCATGAAGAGTCAGATTGTTTACAATGAGCAGTTCTTC. This sequence encodes CASMKSQIVYNEQFF.